This TCR beta chain is from a study of beta chain features in type 1 diabetes. At the level of the study: The patient and healthy donor groups were comparable for age, gender and cell yields. Sorted cell examination encompassed 100,000,000 or so cells across all samples.

Of the isolated RNA, all was reverse transcribed, and so the sequenced material was expressed TCRB transcripts. TCRdb keeps only in-frame clones here, not all; method: immunoSEQ multiplex PCR. Of about 660,000 clones listed, over 13% are singletons. Details on this clone: Its antigen is still unknown.

The V and J ends lost 4 bases and 8 bases, in that order; junction bases with no gene match: 11. This CDR3 comprises 16 residues. Germline V gene lookup returns CDR1 SGHNT and CDR2 YYREEE (reference sequence). The study's findings and limits: Type 1 diabetes patients had moderately but significantly shorter TCRB CDR3s in all four CD4+ subsets.

The specimen was naive CD4+ T cells from blood. The rearrangement links TRBV5-4 to TRBJ2-1; 11 bases map to TRBD2. The receptor comes from a man aged 18 to 29 with type 1 diabetes. In DNA, the CDR3 is TGTGCCAGCAGCCGATTACTAGCGGGGGAGATCGATGAGCAGTTCTTC. Protein: CASSRLLAGEIDEQFF.